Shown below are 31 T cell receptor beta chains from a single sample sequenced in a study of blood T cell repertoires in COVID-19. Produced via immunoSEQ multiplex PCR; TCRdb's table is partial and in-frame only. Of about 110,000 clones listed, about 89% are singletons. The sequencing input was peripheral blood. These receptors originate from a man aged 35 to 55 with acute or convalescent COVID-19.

The CDR3 DNA reads TGTGCCAGCAGCGGGGGACTAGCGGAGGGGAGAAATACGCAGTATTTT. Encoded protein: CASSGGLAEGRNTQYF. J is TRBJ2-3 and V is TRBV13; 11 nucleotides agree with TRBD2. CDR1 and CDR2 from the germline V gene are PRHDT and FYEKMQ (reference sequence). The length of the CDR3 is 16 residues. The V segment lost 5 bases and the J segment 7 bases; nucleotides outside the gene matches: 11.

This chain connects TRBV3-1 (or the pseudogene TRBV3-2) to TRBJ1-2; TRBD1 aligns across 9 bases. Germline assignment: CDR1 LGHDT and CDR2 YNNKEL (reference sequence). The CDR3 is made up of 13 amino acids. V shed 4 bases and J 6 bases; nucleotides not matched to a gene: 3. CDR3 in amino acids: CASSPRQGDGYTF. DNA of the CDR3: TGTGCCAGCAGCCCTCGACAGGGGGATGGCTACACCTTC.

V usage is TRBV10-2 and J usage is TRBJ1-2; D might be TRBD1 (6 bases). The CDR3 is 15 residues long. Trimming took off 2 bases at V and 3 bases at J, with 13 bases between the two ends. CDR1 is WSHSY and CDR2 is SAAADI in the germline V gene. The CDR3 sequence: CASSEGTRTYYGYTF. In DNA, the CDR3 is TGCGCCAGCAGTGAGGGGACACGAACCTACTATGGCTACACCTTC.

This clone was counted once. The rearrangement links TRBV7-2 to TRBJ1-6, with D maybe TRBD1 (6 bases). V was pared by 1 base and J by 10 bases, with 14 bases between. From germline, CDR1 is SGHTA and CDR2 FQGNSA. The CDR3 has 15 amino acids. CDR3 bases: TGTGCCAGCAGCTTAGAGGGGGGGAAGGGATCACCCCTCCACTTT. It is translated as CASSLEGGKGSPLHF.

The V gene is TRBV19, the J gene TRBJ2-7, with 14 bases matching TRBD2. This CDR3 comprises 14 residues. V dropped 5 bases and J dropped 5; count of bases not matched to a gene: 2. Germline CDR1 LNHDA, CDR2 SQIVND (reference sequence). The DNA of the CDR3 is TGTGCCAGTAGTTGGGGACTAGCGGGAGACGAGCAGTACTTC. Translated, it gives CASSWGLAGDEQYF.

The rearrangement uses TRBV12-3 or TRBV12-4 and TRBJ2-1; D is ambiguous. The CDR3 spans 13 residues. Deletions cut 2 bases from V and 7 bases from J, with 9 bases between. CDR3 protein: CASSLTPRNEQFF. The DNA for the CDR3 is TGTGCCAGCAGTTTAACCCCCAGAAATGAGCAGTTCTTC.

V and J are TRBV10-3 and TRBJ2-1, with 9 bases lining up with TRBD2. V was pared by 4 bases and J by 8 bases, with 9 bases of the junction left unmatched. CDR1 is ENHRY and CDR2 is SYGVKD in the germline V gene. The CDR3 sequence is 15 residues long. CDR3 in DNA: TGTGCCATCAGTGCCGTCATAGCGGGAGCCCATGAGCAGTTCTTC. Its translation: CAISAVIAGAHEQFF.

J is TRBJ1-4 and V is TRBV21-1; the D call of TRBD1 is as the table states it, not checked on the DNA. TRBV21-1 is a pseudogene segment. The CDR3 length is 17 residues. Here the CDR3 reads CASSLGQGVLANEKLFF. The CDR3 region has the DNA TGTGCCAGCAGCCTAGGACAGGGGGTCTTGGCTAATGAAAAACTGTTTTTT.

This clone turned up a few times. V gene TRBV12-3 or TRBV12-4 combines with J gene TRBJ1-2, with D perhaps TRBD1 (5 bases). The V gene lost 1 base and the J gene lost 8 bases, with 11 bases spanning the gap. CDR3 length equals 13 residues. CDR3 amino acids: CASSLVVGQGYTF. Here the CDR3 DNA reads TGTGCCAGCAGTTTAGTAGTGGGGCAAGGCTACACCTTC.

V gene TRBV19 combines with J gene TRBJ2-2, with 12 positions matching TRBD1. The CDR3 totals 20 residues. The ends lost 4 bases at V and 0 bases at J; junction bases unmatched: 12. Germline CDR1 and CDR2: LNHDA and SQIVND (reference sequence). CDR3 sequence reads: CASSKGQGAYSLANTGELFF. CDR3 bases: TGTGCCAGTAGTAAGGGACAGGGGGCCTACTCTTTGGCGAACACCGGGGAGCTGTTTTTT.

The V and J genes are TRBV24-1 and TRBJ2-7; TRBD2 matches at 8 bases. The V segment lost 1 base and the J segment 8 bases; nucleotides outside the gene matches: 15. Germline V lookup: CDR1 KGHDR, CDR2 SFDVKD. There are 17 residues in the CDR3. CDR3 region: CATSDFNREGHPTKQYF. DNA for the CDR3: TGTGCCACCAGTGATTTTAACCGGGAGGGCCATCCTACGAAGCAGTACTTC.

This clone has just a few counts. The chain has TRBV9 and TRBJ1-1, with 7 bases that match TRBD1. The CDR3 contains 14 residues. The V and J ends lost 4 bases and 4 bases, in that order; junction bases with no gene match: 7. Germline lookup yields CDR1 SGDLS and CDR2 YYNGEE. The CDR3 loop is CASSPPGGTTEAFF. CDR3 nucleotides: TGTGCCAGCAGCCCTCCAGGGGGGACCACTGAAGCTTTCTTT.

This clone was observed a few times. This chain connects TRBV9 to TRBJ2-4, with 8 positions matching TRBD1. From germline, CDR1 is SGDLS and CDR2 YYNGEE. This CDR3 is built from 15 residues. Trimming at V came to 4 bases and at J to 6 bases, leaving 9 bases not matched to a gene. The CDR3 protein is CASSPSQGVGNIQYF. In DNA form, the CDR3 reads TGTGCCAGCAGCCCCTCACAGGGGGTAGGAAACATTCAGTACTTC.

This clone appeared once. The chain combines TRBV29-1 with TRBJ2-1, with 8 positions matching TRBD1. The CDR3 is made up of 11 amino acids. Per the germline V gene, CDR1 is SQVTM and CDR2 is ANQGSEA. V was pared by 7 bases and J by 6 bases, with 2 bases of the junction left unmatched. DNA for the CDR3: TGCAGCGGAGACAGGGGCAATGAGCAGTTCTTC. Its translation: CSGDRGNEQFF.

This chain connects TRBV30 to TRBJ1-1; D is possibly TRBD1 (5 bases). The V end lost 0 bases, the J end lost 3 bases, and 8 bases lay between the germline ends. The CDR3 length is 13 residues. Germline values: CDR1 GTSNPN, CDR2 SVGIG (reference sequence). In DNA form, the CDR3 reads TGTGCCTGGAGTGTTGGCAGGGACACTGAAGCTTTCTTT. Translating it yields CAWSVGRDTEAFF.

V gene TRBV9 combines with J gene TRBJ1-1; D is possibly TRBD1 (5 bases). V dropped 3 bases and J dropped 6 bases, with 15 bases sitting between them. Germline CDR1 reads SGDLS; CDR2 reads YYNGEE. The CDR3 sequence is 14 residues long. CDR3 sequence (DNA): TGTGCCAGCAGCGAATCGCGCAGGGCGTCTGAAGCTTTCTTT. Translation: CASSESRRASEAFF.

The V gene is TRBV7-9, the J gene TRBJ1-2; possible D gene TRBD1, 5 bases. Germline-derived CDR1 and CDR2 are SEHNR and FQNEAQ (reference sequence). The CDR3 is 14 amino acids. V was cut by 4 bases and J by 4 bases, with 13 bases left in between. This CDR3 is CASSSQGIGYGYTF. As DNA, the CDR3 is TGTGCCAGCAGCTCTCAGGGAATTGGCTATGGCTACACCTTC.

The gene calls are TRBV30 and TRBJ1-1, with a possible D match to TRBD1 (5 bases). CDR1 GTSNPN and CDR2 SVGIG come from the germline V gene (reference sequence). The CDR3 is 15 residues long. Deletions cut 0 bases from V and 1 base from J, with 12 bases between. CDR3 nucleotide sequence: TGTGCCTGGAGTGTATGGGGAGGACAGAACACTGAAGCTTTCTTT. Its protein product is CAWSVWGGQNTEAFF.

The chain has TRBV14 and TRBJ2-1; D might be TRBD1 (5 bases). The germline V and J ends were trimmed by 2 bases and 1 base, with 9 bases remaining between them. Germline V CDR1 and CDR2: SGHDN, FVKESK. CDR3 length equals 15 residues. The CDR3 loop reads CASSQRTLSYNEQFF. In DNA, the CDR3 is TGTGCCAGCAGCCAAAGGACACTTTCCTACAATGAGCAGTTCTTC. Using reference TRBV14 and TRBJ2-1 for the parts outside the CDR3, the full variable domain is EAGVTQFPSHSVIEKGQTVTLRCDPISGHDNLYWYRRVMGKEIKFLLHFVKESKQDESGMPNNRFLAERTGGTYSTLKVQPAELEDSGVYFCASSQRTLSYNEQFFGPGTRLTVL.

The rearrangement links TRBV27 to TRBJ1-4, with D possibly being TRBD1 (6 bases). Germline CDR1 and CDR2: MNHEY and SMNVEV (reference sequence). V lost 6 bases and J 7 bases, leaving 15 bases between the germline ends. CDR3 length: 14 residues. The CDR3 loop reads CASRARGAGEKLFF. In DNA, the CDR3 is TGTGCCAGCAGGGCCCGGGGGGCTGGTGAAAAACTGTTTTTT.

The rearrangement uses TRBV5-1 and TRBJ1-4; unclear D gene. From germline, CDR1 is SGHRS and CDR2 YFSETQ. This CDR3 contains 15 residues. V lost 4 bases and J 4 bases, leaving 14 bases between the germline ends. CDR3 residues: CASSPGPVNNEKLFF. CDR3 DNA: TGCGCCAGCAGCCCAGGCCCCGTTAATAATGAAAAACTGTTTTTT.

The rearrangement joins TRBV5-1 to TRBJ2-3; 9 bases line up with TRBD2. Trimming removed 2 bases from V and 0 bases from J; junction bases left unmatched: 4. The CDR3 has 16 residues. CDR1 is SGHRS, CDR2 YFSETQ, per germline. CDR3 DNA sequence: TGCGCCAGCAGCTTTCTGGCGGGGGGGAGCACAGATACGCAGTATTTT. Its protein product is CASSFLAGGSTDTQYF.

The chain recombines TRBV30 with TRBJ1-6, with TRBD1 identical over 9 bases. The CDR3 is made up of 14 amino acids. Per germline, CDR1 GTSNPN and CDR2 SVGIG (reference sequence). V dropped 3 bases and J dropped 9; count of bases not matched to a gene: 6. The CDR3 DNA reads TGTGCCTGGAGAAGGGACAGGGCTTTTTCACCCCTCCACTTT. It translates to CAWRRDRAFSPLHF. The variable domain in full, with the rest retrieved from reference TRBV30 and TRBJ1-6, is SQTIHQWPATLVQPVGSPLSLECTVEGTSNPNLYWYRQAAGRGLQLLFYSVGIGQISSEVPQNLSASRPQDRQFILSSKKLLLSDSGFYLCAWRRDRAFSPLHFGNGTRLTVT.

In nucleotides, the CDR3 is TGTGCCAGCAGCTTAGGACAGGGCAATAATTCACCCCTCCACTTT. Translation gives CASSLGQGNNSPLHF. The chain recombines TRBV5-6 with TRBJ1-6; TRBD1 aligns across 8 bases. Germline V CDR1 and CDR2: SGHDT, YYEEEE. The CDR3 length is 15 residues. Losses at the gene ends were 2 bases for V and 5 bases for J; bases not matched to a gene: 3. The variable domain in full, with the rest retrieved from reference TRBV5-6 and TRBJ1-6, is DAGVTQSPTHLIKTRGQQVTLRCSPKSGHDTVSWYQQALGQGPQFIFQYYEEEERQRGNFPDRFSGHQFPNYSSELNVNALLLGDSALYLCASSLGQGNNSPLHFGNGTRLTVT.

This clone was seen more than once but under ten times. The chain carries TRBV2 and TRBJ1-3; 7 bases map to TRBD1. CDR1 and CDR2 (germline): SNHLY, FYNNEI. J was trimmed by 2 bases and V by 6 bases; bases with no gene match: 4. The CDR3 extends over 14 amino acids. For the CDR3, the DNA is TGTGCCAGCAGGTCCGGGACAGCTGGAAACACCATATATTTT. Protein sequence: CASRSGTAGNTIYF.

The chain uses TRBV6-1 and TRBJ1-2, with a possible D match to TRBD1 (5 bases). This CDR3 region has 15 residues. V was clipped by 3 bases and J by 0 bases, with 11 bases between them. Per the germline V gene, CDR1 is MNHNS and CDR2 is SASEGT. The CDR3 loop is CASSDRQPANYGYTF. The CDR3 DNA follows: TGTGCCAGCAGTGATCGACAGCCCGCTAACTATGGCTACACCTTC.

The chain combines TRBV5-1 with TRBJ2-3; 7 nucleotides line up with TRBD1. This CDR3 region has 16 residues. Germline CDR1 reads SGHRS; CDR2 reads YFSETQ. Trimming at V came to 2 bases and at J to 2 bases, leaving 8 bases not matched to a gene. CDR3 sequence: CASSFLAGQDTDTQYF. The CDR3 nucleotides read TGCGCCAGCAGCTTTCTTGCCGGACAGGACACAGATACGCAGTATTTT.

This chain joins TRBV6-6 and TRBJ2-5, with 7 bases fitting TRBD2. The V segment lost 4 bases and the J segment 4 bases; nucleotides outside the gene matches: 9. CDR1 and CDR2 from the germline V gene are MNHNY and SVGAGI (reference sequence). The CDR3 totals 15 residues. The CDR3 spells CASSSRRGVSETQYF. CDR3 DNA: TGTGCCAGCAGTTCCCGCCGGGGGGTGTCAGAGACCCAGTACTTC.

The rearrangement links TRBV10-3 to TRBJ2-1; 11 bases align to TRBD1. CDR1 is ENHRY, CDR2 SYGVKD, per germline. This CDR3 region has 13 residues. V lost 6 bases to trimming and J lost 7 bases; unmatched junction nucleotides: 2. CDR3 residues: CAIRGQGGNEQFF. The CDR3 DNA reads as TGTGCCATCAGGGGACAGGGGGGGAATGAGCAGTTCTTC.

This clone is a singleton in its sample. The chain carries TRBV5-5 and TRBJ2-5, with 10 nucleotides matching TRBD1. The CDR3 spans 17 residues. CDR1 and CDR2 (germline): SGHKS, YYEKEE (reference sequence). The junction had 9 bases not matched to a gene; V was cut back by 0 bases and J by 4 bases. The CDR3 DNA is TGTGCCAGCAGCTTGGTGACAGGGGGCGCGGGGCCAGAGACCCAGTACTTC. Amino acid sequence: CASSLVTGGAGPETQYF. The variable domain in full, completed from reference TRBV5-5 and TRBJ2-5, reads DAGVTQSPTHLIKTRGQQVTLRCSPISGHKSVSWYQQVLGQGPQFIFQYYEKEERGRGNFPDRFSARQFPNYSSELNVNALLLGDSALYLCASSLVTGGAGPETQYFGPGTRLLVL.

This CDR3 reads CASSLAAGRGNEQFF. CDR3 nucleotides: TGCGCCAGCAGCTTGGCCGCGGGACGAGGGAATGAGCAGTTCTTC. J is TRBJ2-1 and V is TRBV5-1; perhaps TRBD2 as D (6 bases). CDR3 length equals 15 residues. CDR1 and CDR2 (germline): SGHRS, YFSETQ. Trimming pared 0 bases from V and 7 bases from J, leaving 14 bases between.